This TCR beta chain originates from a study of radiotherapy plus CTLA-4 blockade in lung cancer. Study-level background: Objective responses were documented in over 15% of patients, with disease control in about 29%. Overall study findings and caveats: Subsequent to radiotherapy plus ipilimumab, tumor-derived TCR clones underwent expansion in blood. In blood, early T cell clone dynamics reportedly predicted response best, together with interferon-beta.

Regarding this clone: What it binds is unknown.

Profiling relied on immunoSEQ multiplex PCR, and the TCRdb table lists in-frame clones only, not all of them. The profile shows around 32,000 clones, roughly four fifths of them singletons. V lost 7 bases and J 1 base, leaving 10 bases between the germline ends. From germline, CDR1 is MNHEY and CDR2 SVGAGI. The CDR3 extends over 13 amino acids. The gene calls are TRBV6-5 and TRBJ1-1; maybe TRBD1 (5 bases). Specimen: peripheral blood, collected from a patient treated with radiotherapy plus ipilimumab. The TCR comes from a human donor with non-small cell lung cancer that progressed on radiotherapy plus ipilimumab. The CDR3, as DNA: TGTGCCAGCACCCGGACACCGAACACTGAAGCTTTCTTT. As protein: CASTRTPNTEAFF.